This T cell receptor (beta chain) was sequenced in a study of OX40 agonist ivuxolimab in advanced cancers. As for the study in general: Of the patients, three showed partial responses, one with hepatocellular carcinoma and two with cutaneous melanoma.

Using immunoSEQ multiplex PCR, the repertoire was profiled, and TCRdb retains in-frame clones only, with some absent. Of tens of thousands of clones listed, around 83% were seen once; the top ten hold about 4.8%. Study-level results: The mean number of expanded clones was higher in CD8+ T cells than in CD4+.

Autoimmune disease history or systemic immunosuppression led to patients being barred. Worth noting for this clone: What it binds is not known.

This material consisted of CD4+ or CD8+ T cells sorted from blood, taken in a trial of the OX40 agonist ivuxolimab. This TCR derives from an adult with an advanced solid tumor such as melanoma, head and neck, liver or kidney cancer.

CDR3 protein: CASSPTSGASTQYF. In DNA, the CDR3 is TGCGCCAGCAGCCCGACTAGCGGGGCCTCAACCCAGTACTTC. The chain combines TRBV5-1 with TRBJ2-5; 11 bases are a match to TRBD2. J lost 8 bases, V lost 4 bases, and 7 bases had no gene match. This CDR3 region has 14 residues. Germline lookup yields CDR1 SGHRS and CDR2 YFSETQ.